This is a list of T cell receptor beta chains from one sample in a study of T cells after yellow fever vaccination. Using its own MiXCR run on the 5' RACE reads, TCRdb lists one record per CDR3 protein. The sample records a few hundred thousand distinct CDR3 sequences, around 5.2% being singletons. Sequences were derived from CD4+ T cells sorted from PBMCs, sampled on the day of the yellow fever booster vaccination. Receptor source: a man aged 18 to 29 who received the YFV17D yellow fever vaccine. Both conserved end residues are part of each CDR3. The order of the fields is V gene, clone size, CDR3 protein. Size is stated for part of the rows, as once, few or many counts, or as a class when the clone is expanded.

TRBV27 | few | CASTPGTTGELFF
TRBV2 | few | CASRTYERGARETQYF
TRBV19 | NA | CASSYPGHHTGELFF
TRBV7-9 | few | CASSPEGDQPQHF
TRBV6-2/TRBV6-3 | many | CASSRQGGTGELFF
TRBV5-4 | NA | CASSTGTGGYYNEQFF
TRBV12-3/TRBV12-4 | few | CASSLDRMTGNTIYF
TRBV25-1 | few | CAGERDISYEQYF
TRBV20-1 | NA | CSASLDSNTEAFF
TRBV7-2 | many | CASSPRGPRGYEQYF
TRBV6-6 | NA | CASSGGLALTQYF
TRBV5-1 | few | CASSPLRRSYEQYF
TRBV20-1 | many | CSARGAGQGSEELFF
TRBV4-2 | NA | CASSPGGASYNEQFF
TRBV5-1 | many | CASSLGGHRYSYGYTF
TRBV20-1 | many | CSASTSGDEQFF
TRBV5-1 | many | CASSLGQINTGELFF
TRBV4-3 | many | CASSQGPSGTGYNEQFF
TRBV6-6 | NA | CASSYSGLAGFEQFF
TRBV12-3/TRBV12-4 | many | CASSFDRTNTEAFF
TRBV7-3 | many | CASSLAGGGYEQFF
TRBV18 | NA | CASSAGPWGPEAFF
TRBV7-9 | NA | CASSLLWGANTEAFF
TRBV20-1 | NA | CSATRDSFNYGYTF
TRBV7-9 | many | CASSRPRGAGRSYEQYF
TRBV11-1 | few | CASSLAVYPGETQYF
TRBV7-9 | few | CASSLAGAGDYGYTF
TRBV7-2 | few | CASIEGGTGSYNEQFF
TRBV11-2 | NA | CASSLDRFLPGANVLTF
TRBV11-2 | many | CASSQRRGETQYF
TRBV16 | few | CASSRQGPYGYTF
TRBV3-1 | few | CASLDITSGVYEQFF
TRBV5-6 | NA | CASSLWAGLGEKLFF
TRBV12-3/TRBV12-4 | NA | CASSLGGGNSGANVLTF
TRBV10-1 | many | CASSFNGNTEAFF
TRBV5-4 | few | CASGGQNTDTQYF